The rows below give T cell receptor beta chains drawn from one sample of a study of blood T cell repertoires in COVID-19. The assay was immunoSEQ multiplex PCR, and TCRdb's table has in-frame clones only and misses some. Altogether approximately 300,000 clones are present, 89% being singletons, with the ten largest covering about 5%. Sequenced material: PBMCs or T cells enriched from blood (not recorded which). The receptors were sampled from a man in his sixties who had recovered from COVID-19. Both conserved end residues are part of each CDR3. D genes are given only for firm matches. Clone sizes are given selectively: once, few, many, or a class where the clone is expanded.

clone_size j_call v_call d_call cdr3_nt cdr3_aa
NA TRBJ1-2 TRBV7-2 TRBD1 TGTGCCAGCAGCCAACAGGGGGGGGATGGCTACACCTTC CASSQQGGDGYTF
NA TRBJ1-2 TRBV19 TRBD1 TGTGCCAGTACCCTCTCAGGGGGCGCCTCTAACTATGGCTACACCTTC CASTLSGGASNYGYTF
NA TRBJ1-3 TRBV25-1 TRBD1 TGTGCCAGCATGTCCGGAATGGGACAGGGACCTTCTGGAAACACCATATATTTT CASMSGMGQGPSGNTIYF
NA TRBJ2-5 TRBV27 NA TGTGCCAGCAGCCCTCGTTGGGGCCTTCAAGAGACCCAGTACTTC CASSPRWGLQETQYF
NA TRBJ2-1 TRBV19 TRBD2 TGTGCCAGTAGAGGACTAGCGGGAGAAGTTGGCAATGAGCAGTTCTTC CASRGLAGEVGNEQFF
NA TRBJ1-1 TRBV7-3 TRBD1 TGTGCCAGCAGTCCCGACAGGGACACTGAAGCTTTCTTT CASSPDRDTEAFF
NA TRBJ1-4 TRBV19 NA TGTGCCAGTAGTATCGGCGGGAATGAAAAACTGTTTTTT CASSIGGNEKLFF
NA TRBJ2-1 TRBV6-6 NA TGTGCCAGCAGTTATGTAGCGCGATCCTACAATGAGCAGTTCTTC CASSYVARSYNEQFF
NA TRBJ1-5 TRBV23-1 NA TGCGCCAGCAGTCATCCGGGGAAGCAGCCCCAGCATTTT CASSHPGKQPQHF
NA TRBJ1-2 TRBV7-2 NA TGTGCCAGCAGCTTAGATAGCCACCCCAACTATGGCTACACCTTC CASSLDSHPNYGYTF
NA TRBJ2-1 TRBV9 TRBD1 TGTGCCAGCAGCGCGTGGGGGACAGGGGCCAATGAGCAGTTCTTC CASSAWGTGANEQFF
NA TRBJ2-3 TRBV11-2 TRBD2 TGTGCCAGCAGCCCCGGGACTAGCGGGTCCCTACCCCCCACAGATACGCAGTATTTT CASSPGTSGSLPPTDTQYF
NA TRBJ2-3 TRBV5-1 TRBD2 TGCGCCAGCAGCTTTACTAGCGGTAGCACAGATACGCAGTATTTT CASSFTSGSTDTQYF
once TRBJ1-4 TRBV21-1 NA TGTGCCAGCAGCTCCAGGAGAGAGGGTAATGAAAAACTGTTTTTT CASSSRREGNEKLFF
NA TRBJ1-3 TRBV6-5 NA TGTGCCAGCGCGGCGGGAGGAAACACCATATATTTT CASAAGGNTIYF
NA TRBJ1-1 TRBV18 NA TGTGCCAGCTCACCCGATCTGGAGCCTATGAACACTGAAGCTTTCTTT CASSPDLEPMNTEAFF
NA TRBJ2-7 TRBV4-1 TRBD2 TGCGCCAGCAGCCAGTCCCCTAGCGGGAGGATCGACGAGCAGTACTTC CASSQSPSGRIDEQYF
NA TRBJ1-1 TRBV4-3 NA TGCGCCAGCAGCCCCCTATTACAGGGTGAGGCCGAATACACTGAAGCTTTCTTT CASSPLLQGEAEYTEAFF
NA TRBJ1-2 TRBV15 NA TGTGCCACCAGCAGAGATCTTAGGGGCTTCTATGGCTACACCTTC CATSRDLRGFYGYTF
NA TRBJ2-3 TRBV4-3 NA TGCGCCAGCAGCCAAGACCTCGCGCGGGACTCCCCGACAGATACGCAGTATTTT CASSQDLARDSPTDTQYF
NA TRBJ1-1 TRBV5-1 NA TGCGCCAGCAGCTTGGGGCAGGGCTTCACTGAAGCTTTCTTT CASSLGQGFTEAFF
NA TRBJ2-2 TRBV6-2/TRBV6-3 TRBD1 TGTGCCAGCAGTCTGGGACAGCTAAACACCGGGGAGCTGTTTTTT CASSLGQLNTGELFF
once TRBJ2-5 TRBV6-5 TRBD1 TGTGCCAGCAGTTACCCGAGGGGGCTGTATGAGACCCAGTACTTC CASSYPRGLYETQYF
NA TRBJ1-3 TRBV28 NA TGTGCCAGCAGTAGAGGGGGGGCGAACTCTGGAAACACCATATATTTT CASSRGGANSGNTIYF
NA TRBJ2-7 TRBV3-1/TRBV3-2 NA TGTGCCAGCAGCCAAGAGATTGCGCGGGGCTACGAGCAGTACTTC CASSQEIARGYEQYF
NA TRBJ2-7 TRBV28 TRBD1 TGTGCCAGCAGTACCCCGGGACAGTTCTACGAGCAGTACTTC CASSTPGQFYEQYF
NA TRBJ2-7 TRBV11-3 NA TGTGCCAGCAGCTTAGGAGGGAGGCCGACCGCCGAGCAGTACTTC CASSLGGRPTAEQYF
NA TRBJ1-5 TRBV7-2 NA TGTGCCAGCAGCTGGAATGGGGGAGGGGATCAGCCCCAGCATTTT CASSWNGGGDQPQHF
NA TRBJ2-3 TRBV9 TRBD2 TGTGCCAGCAGCCCTCAACCCGGGACTAGGGGGGCGGGTACGCAGTATTTT CASSPQPGTRGAGTQYF
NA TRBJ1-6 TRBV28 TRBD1 TGTGCCAGCAGTTTTTGGGCAGGGGGTGTTAATTCACCCCTCCACTTT CASSFWAGGVNSPLHF
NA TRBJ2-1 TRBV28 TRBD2 TGTGCCAGCAGTTTTAGAGGACTAGCGGATGAGCAGTTCTTC CASSFRGLADEQFF
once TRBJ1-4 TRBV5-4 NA TGTGCCAGCAGCTTGGCCCGGAATGAAAAACTGTTTTTT CASSLARNEKLFF
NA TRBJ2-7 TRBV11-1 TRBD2 TGTGCCAGCAGCTACGGGACTAGCGGGAGCTACGAGCAGTACTTC CASSYGTSGSYEQYF
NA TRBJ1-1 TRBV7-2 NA TGTGCCAGCAGCTTAGCCGGGATTATGAACACTGAAGCTTTCTTT CASSLAGIMNTEAFF
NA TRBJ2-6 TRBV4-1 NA TGCGCCAGCAGCCAAGGGGCCAGGGCAGCCTCTGGGGCCAACGTCCTGACTTTC CASSQGARAASGANVLTF
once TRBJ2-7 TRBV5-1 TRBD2 TGCGCCAGCTCCACTAGCGGGAGATTGGGCTACGAGCAGTACTTC CASSTSGRLGYEQYF
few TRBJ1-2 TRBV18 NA TGTGCCAGCTCACCGGGTGGAGGAGACACCTATGGCTACACCTTC CASSPGGGDTYGYTF
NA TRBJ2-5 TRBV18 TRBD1 TGTGCCAGCTCACCACCCCGGACAGGGGAAGAGACCCAGTACTTC CASSPPRTGEETQYF
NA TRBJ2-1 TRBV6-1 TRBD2 TGTGCCAGCAGTGACTTACCGGGACTAGCGGGAATCTCCTACAATGAGCAGTTCTTC CASSDLPGLAGISYNEQFF
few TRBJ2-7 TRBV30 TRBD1 TGTGCCTCGGACAGGGGGAACTCCTACGAGCAGTACTTC CASDRGNSYEQYF